This entry is about one T cell receptor beta chain. Its binding antigen is unknown. One base away there is no much larger clone; base qualities are not given. Its CDR3 holds 16 amino acids, cysteine through phenylalanine. Just the 48-base CDR3 DNA is kept, in frame starting at base 1. V lost 7 bases and J lost 1 base; the stretch between them is 17 bases long. CDR1 SGHKS and CDR2 YYEKEE were looked up in the germline V gene (reference sequence). This sample was taken from a study of blood T cell repertoires in COVID-19 (dated by TCRdb to the early 2020s). With regard to the full study: Collaborator samples came from the United States, Italy and Spain and covered acute and convalescent phases of COVID-19. The prospective study material was composed of cDNA or gDNA derived from T cells, B-cell-depleted T cells, or PBMCs. Deeply sampled blood TCRbeta repertoires from subjects exposed to, actively infected with, or recovered from COVID-19 were included in the dataset. A freely available public database, intended as a resource for researchers studying the immune response to SARS-CoV-2, is where the repertoires were released. Samples were obtained from the ongoing ImmuneRACE study (first 160 participants) and from about 1,300 subjects provided by 6 global collaborators. Sample metadata almost always included a de-identified subject ID, COVID-19 status, age in years and sex. Where HLA class I and class II types were available, the types were taken from metadata supplied by the sample provider, not from assay-based typing.

The collaborating institutions used their own protocols to collect whole blood in K2EDTA tubes. For TCRbeta analysis, collaborators shipped samples in one of three forms: frozen whole blood, isolated PBMCs, or DNA extracted from either of those sample types. TCRbeta CDR3 regions were amplified from genomic DNA using the immunoSEQ Assay, a bias-controlled multiplex PCR. In the original analysis: The number of nucleated cells in each sample was estimated from the amplification of reference gene primers within the assay. To quantify the absolute abundance of each unique TCRbeta CDR3 rearrangement, sequence reads were collapsed and filtered. Productive Simpson clonality was computed per sample as the square root of Simpson's diversity index over productive rearrangements. TCRdb limited this immuneACCESS table to in-frame rearrangements with V and J called. A share of clones is missing; checked studies link under half to unresolved V genes, and the rest is unexplained. That table is the source of V, J and clone size, and D and trimming were worked out from the DNA. The sample table lists 150,000 to 160,000 clones, more than 85% of them with a count of one. The top ten hold more than 2% of the sample.

The research as a whole found: The amount of clinical and demographic metadata varied by source and participant and was provided uncurated.

This clonotype originated in a woman in her 70s with acute or convalescent COVID-19. Sequencing was carried out using peripheral blood. The sequence links TRBV5-5 to TRBJ2-2, with TRBD1 tentatively as D gene (5 bases match). The DNA sequence is TGTGCCAGCCGAATCCATCTTACAGGGAACACCGGGGAGCTGTTTTTT. Translated, this is CASRIHLTGNTGELFF. With the rest looked up from the reference TRBV5-5 and TRBJ2-2 genes rather than sequenced, the full variable domain is DAGVTQSPTHLIKTRGQQVTLRCSPISGHKSVSWYQQVLGQGPQFIFQYYEKEERGRGNFPDRFSARQFPNYSSELNVNALLLGDSALYLCASRIHLTGNTGELFFGEGSRLTVL.